The present TCR beta chain was sequenced within a study of Graves' ophthalmopathy and Graves' hyperthyroidism. Study as a whole: The authors collected peripheral blood at initial diagnosis, before any treatment.

CDR3 regions of TCR beta were amplified from RNA transcripts. Amplification began with first-round RT-PCR using HTBI primers, then second-round multiplex PCR was performed. TCRdb independently ran MiXCR on the multiplex PCR reads; one entry per CDR3 protein. The data show about 480,000 distinct CDR3 sequences, with 14% seen just once and 9.8% held by the top ten. No donor had other autoimmune disease, uncontrolled infection, pregnancy or lactation. The CDR3 consists of 11 residues. Germline CDR1 and CDR2: MNHNS and SASEGT. V was shortened by 11 bases and J by 3 bases, with 10 bases between the two germline ends. This clonotype was seen repeatedly, ten times or more.

Sequencing was done on a sample of blood. V usage is TRBV6-1 and J usage is TRBJ1-2; D may be TRBD1 (5 bases). The TCR sequence derives from a woman in her twenties or thirties with Graves' ophthalmopathy. Here the CDR3 DNA reads TGTGCCTGCGGGACCTACTATGGCTACACCTTC. Amino acids: CACGTYYGYTF.